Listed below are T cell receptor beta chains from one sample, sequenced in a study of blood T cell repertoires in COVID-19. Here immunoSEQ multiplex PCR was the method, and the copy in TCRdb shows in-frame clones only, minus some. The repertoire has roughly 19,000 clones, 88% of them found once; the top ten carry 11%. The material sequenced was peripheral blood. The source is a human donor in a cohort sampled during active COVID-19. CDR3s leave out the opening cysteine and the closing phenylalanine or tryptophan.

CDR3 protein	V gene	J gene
ASLAPQQQGAGGYT	TRBV2	TRBJ1-2
ASSQYLAGGETQY	TRBV3-1/TRBV3-2	TRBJ2-5
ASSWPEQF	TRBV7-9	TRBJ2-1
ASSEAQGREETQY	TRBV6-1	TRBJ2-5
ASSTRTSGGLSTTDTQY	TRBV27	TRBJ2-3
ASSQVGAGNIQY	TRBV3-1/TRBV3-2	TRBJ2-4
ASSLGQGSSFTDTQY	TRBV5-6	TRBJ2-3
ASSQNSGGAYEQF	TRBV7-6	TRBJ2-1
AWSVTGGNTIY	TRBV30	TRBJ1-3
ASSFRERGRVGEKLF	TRBV7-9	TRBJ1-4
ASSLESGGRGYT	TRBV5-1	TRBJ1-2
ASSSSGGRYNEQF	TRBV19	TRBJ2-1
ASNRGQGYGYT	TRBV6-5	TRBJ1-2
AITYTANTGELF	TRBV10-3	TRBJ2-2
ASSQWARTGELF	TRBV4-1	TRBJ2-2
ASSRLPGHGYT	TRBV7-9	TRBJ1-2
ASRITGVPDTQY	TRBV3-1/TRBV3-2	TRBJ2-3
ASSSQGGSYNEQF	TRBV6-5	TRBJ2-1
ASSRNPGLAGEQF	TRBV3-1/TRBV3-2	TRBJ2-1
AISDPGGFSPEAF	TRBV10-3	TRBJ1-1
ASMHGTGGWWGYT	TRBV19	TRBJ1-2
ASSPSNTGELF	TRBV27	TRBJ2-2
ASSFTGGWGGYT	TRBV3-1/TRBV3-2	TRBJ1-2
ATSSDRGAYNEQF	TRBV15	TRBJ2-1
ASSEARGNFYGYT	TRBV2	TRBJ1-2
ASSELGGGAAYNEQF	TRBV6-1	TRBJ2-1
ASRPTGSSYNSPLH	TRBV2	TRBJ1-6
ASSADSYNEQF	TRBV19	TRBJ2-1
ASSPEPVYGYT	TRBV18	TRBJ1-2
ASSWGQGSYNEQF	TRBV5-1	TRBJ2-1
ASSLAGGLNNEQF	TRBV27	TRBJ2-1
VSLTAGGTDTQY	TRBV6-5	TRBJ2-3
ASSANSGTGGIMGAF	TRBV9	TRBJ1-1
AISESGTSGNTIY	TRBV10-3	TRBJ1-3
ASAKMGGTEAF	TRBV3-1/TRBV3-2	TRBJ1-1
ASSIRVGDPAPQH	TRBV19	TRBJ1-5